The T cell receptor (beta chain) under discussion was sequenced for a study of blood T cell repertoires in COVID-19. Study in general: There were acute and convalescent COVID-19 samples, and they came from the United States, Italy and Spain. Sources were T cells, B-cell-depleted T cells, or PBMCs; the material itself was cDNA or gDNA.

Clones were read by immunoSEQ multiplex PCR, and TCRdb kept only the in-frame ones, dropping some. The sample records about 300,000 clones, 89% being singletons. The CDR3 totals 14 residues. V lost 7 bases and J 1 base, leaving 16 bases between the germline ends. Germline V lookup: CDR1 SQVTM, CDR2 ANQGSEA. The sample taken for sequencing was peripheral blood. The receptor's source is a man between 18 and 35 years old who had recovered from COVID-19. The rearrangement uses TRBV29-1 and TRBJ1-2; D is uncertain. The CDR3 reads CSAESTTLNYGYTF. The CDR3 DNA reads TGCAGCGCCGAGAGCACTACCCTTAACTATGGCTACACCTTC.